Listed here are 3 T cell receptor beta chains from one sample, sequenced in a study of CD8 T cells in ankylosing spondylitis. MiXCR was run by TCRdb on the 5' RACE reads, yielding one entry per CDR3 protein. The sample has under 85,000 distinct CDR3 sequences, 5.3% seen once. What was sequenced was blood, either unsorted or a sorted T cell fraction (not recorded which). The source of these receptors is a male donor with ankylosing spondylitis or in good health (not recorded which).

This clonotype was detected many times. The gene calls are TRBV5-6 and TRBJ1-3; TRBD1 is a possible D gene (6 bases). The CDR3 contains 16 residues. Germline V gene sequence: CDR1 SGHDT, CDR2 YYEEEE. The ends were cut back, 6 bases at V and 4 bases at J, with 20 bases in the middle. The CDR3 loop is CASTQGRTVVGNTIYF. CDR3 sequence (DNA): TGTGCCAGCACCCAAGGTCGGACAGTCGTAGGAAACACCATATATTTT.

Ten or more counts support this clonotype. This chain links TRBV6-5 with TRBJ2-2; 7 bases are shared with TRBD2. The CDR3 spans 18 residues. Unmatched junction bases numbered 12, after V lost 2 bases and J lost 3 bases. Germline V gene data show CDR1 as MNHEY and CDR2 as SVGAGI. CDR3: CASSYRPPGAGDTGELFF. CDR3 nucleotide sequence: TGTGCCAGCAGTTACCGCCCCCCCGGGGCGGGGGACACCGGGGAGCTGTTTTTT.

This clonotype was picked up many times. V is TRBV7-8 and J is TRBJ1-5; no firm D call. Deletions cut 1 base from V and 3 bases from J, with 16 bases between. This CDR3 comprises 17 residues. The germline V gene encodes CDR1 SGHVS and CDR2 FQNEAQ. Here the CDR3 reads CASSLGGRQIHNQPQHF. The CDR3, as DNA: TGTGCCAGCAGCTTAGGAGGGCGGCAGATTCACAATCAGCCCCAGCATTTT.